Listed here are 9 T cell receptor beta chains from one sample, sequenced in a study of shared clonotypes between healthy human individuals (dated by TCRdb to 2020 to 2022). Libraries were prepared through the immunoSEQ multiplex PCR assay. In its TCRdb copy, this immuneACCESS table keeps in-frame sequences only and misses some clones. Where compared with another copy, unresolved V genes explain less than half of these, and the others have no known cause. In all, the sample holds around 340,000 clones, and more than 60% of those were seen once. Roughly 10% of the sample comes from the top ten. Source material: memory CD4+ T cells sorted from blood. The cell subset or site label on this specimen signifies: CD45RA-negative fraction. These receptors all come from a man aged 25 to 40 in good health.

The chain recombines TRBV7-2 with TRBJ2-1; no definite D call. Germline values: CDR1 SGHTA, CDR2 FQGNSA. This CDR3 has 15 amino acids. Trimming stripped 2 bases from V and 0 bases from J, with 8 bases between. In DNA form, the CDR3 reads TGTGCCAGCAGCTTAAGCCCAAGCTCCTACAATGAGCAGTTCTTC. This sequence encodes CASSLSPSSYNEQFF.

The count of this clone is one. The V call is TRBV5-4, the J call TRBJ2-7, with 7 bases matching TRBD2. With 0 bases clipped from V and 5 bases from J, the junction kept 5 bases outside the gene matches. Germline values: CDR1 SGHNT, CDR2 YYREEE (reference sequence). The CDR3 runs 14 residues. The CDR3 sequence: CASSLGLAEDEQYF. Written as DNA, the CDR3 is TGTGCCAGCAGCTTGGGTCTAGCGGAGGACGAGCAGTACTTC.

This clone has a single count. The rearrangement joins TRBV11-1 to TRBJ2-5, with TRBD2 identical over 14 bases. Germline CDR1 is SGHAT and CDR2 is FQDESV (reference sequence). CDR3 length: 16 amino acids. The ends lost 5 bases at V and 4 bases at J; junction bases unmatched: 6. Here the CDR3 DNA reads TGTGCCAGCAGCCGACTAGCGGGAGGGTTCGGAGAGACCCAGTACTTC. Translated, it gives CASSRLAGGFGETQYF. The variable domain in full, completed from reference TRBV11-1 and TRBJ2-5, reads EAEVAQSPRYKITEKSQAVAFWCDPISGHATLYWYRQILGQGPELLVQFQDESVVDDSQLPKDRFSAERLKGVDSTLKIQPAELGDSAMYLCASSRLAGGFGETQYFGPGTRLLVL.

This chain joins TRBV19 and TRBJ2-7, with 9 bases identical to TRBD1. Germline trimming cut 5 bases from V and 4 bases from J; bases unmatched to any gene: 3. The length of the CDR3 is 13 residues. Looked up from germline, CDR1 is LNHDA and CDR2 is SQIVND (reference sequence). This CDR3 reads CASSGQGLYEQYF. For the CDR3, the DNA is TGTGCCAGTAGTGGACAGGGGTTGTACGAGCAGTACTTC.

The chain employs TRBV14 and TRBJ1-2, with TRBD1 matching over 8 bases. V dropped 4 bases and J dropped 3; count of bases not matched to a gene: 4. Germline CDR1 and CDR2: SGHDN and FVKESK. This CDR3 has 14 amino acids. CDR3 nucleotide sequence: TGTGCCAGCAGCCCAGGGGGCCTCGACTATGGCTACACCTTC. Its translation is CASSPGGLDYGYTF. Based on the CDR3 plus reference TRBV14 and TRBJ1-2, the full variable domain is EAGVTQFPSHSVIEKGQTVTLRCDPISGHDNLYWYRRVMGKEIKFLLHFVKESKQDESGMPNNRFLAERTGGTYSTLKVQPAELEDSGVYFCASSPGGLDYGYTFGSGTRLTVV.

This clone was picked up many times. This chain joins TRBV6-1 and TRBJ2-7; 11 nucleotides align to TRBD2. CDR1 is MNHNS and CDR2 is SASEGT in the germline V gene. The junction had 4 bases not matched to a gene; V was cut back by 6 bases and J by 0 bases. The CDR3 is 15 amino acids. CDR3 DNA: TGTGCCAGCAGGGGACTAGCGGACCCCTCCTACGAGCAGTACTTC. Amino acid sequence: CASRGLADPSYEQYF.

The chain employs TRBV19 and TRBJ2-1; TRBD1 might be the D (6 bases). Germline values: CDR1 LNHDA, CDR2 SQIVND (reference sequence). The CDR3 spans 15 residues. V lost 4 bases and J lost 7, with 17 bases in between. The DNA of the CDR3 is TGTGCCAGTAGTAGAGACAGGTTGGGCACAAATGAGCAGTTCTTC. It codes for CASSRDRLGTNEQFF.

The rearrangement uses TRBV27 and TRBJ1-2; D possibly corresponds to TRBD1 (5 bases). The germline V gene encodes CDR1 MNHEY and CDR2 SMNVEV (reference sequence). V was clipped by 5 bases and J by 6 bases, with 16 bases between them. This CDR3 contains 14 residues. CDR3 region: CASSPQDIRNGYTF. CDR3 in DNA: TGTGCCAGCAGTCCCCAGGACATCCGAAATGGCTACACCTTC.

The chain employs TRBV7-2 and TRBJ2-1, with no clear D. V lost 5 bases to trimming and J lost 8 bases, with 7 bases between them. CDR1 SGHTA and CDR2 FQGNSA come from the germline V gene. CDR3 size: 11 residues. The CDR3 region has the DNA TGTGCCAGCAGCGCCCAATATGAGCAGTTCTTC. Its translation: CASSAQYEQFF. The full variable domain, with the rest looked up from reference TRBV7-2 and TRBJ2-1, is GAGVSQSPSNKVTEKGKDVELRCDPISGHTALYWYRQSLGQGLEFLIYFQGNSAPDKSGLPSDRFSAERTGGSVSTLTIQRTQQEDSAVYLCASSAQYEQFFGPGTRLTVL.